The 22 T cell receptor beta chains below come from one sample, sequenced in a study of blood T cell repertoires in COVID-19. Produced via immunoSEQ multiplex PCR; TCRdb's table is partial and in-frame only. The repertoire consists of 350,000 or so clones, with about 92% occurring once and the leading ten covering roughly 18%. The material sequenced was PBMCs or T cells enriched from blood (not recorded which). All receptors derive from a woman under 40 who had recovered from COVID-19.

This sequence joins TRBV27 and TRBJ1-5; 9 nucleotides agree with TRBD1. The CDR3 extends over 16 amino acids. Losses at the gene ends were 2 bases for V and 6 bases for J; bases not matched to a gene: 8. The germline CDR1 and CDR2 sequences are MNHEY and SMNVEV (reference sequence). DNA for the CDR3: TGTGCCAGCAGTTTACCCTTTGACAGGGGGGGTCAGCCCCAGCATTTT. Its translation: CASSLPFDRGGQPQHF.

The chain recombines TRBV28 with TRBJ1-1; 7 bases line up with TRBD1. This CDR3 region has 12 residues. J was trimmed by 7 bases and V by 4 bases; bases with no gene match: 3. Germline V gene data show CDR1 as MDHEN and CDR2 as SYDVKM. CDR3 region: CASSSHRGEAFF. The CDR3 bases are TGTGCCAGCAGTTCCCACAGGGGTGAAGCTTTCTTT.

The chain employs TRBV18 and TRBJ2-1; possibly TRBD2 for D (5 bases). Germline CDR1 KGHSH, CDR2 LQKENI. This CDR3 region has 15 residues. V dropped 3 bases and J dropped 5 bases, with 14 bases sitting between them. The DNA of the CDR3 is TGTGCCAGCTCACCCAGTGCGGGTGTGAACAATGAGCAGTTCTTC. This gives the protein CASSPSAGVNNEQFF.

The chain employs TRBV5-4 and TRBJ1-6; a possible D gene is TRBD1 (6 bases). The germline V gene has CDR1 SGHNT and CDR2 YYREEE (reference sequence). The ends were cut back, 4 bases at V and 6 bases at J, with 11 bases in the middle. The CDR3 covers 14 residues. This CDR3 is CASSQQGANSPLHF. The CDR3 coding sequence is TGTGCCAGCAGCCAACAGGGTGCTAATTCACCCCTCCACTTT.

CDR3 DNA sequence: TGTGCCACCAGCAGAGCCGGGACTAGCGGGGGGGCCTCCTACAATGAGCAGTTCTTC. This codes for CATSRAGTSGGASYNEQFF. This sequence joins TRBV15 and TRBJ2-1; 16 bases fit TRBD2. The germline V gene encodes CDR1 LNHNV and CDR2 YYDKDF (reference sequence). This CDR3 spans 19 amino acids. V shed 1 base, J shed 0 bases, and the junction held 3 bases outside the gene matches.

The chain uses TRBV24-1 and TRBJ1-2, with a weak D call TRBD1 (5 bases). Germline CDR1 KGHDR, CDR2 SFDVKD. V dropped 5 bases and J dropped 4 bases, with 16 bases sitting between them. The CDR3 totals 15 residues. The CDR3 region is CATSAAPSGGYGYTF. The CDR3 DNA sequence: TGTGCCACCAGTGCCGCCCCCTCCGGGGGCTATGGCTACACCTTC.

The chain is built from TRBV28 and TRBJ2-6, with 7 positions matching TRBD1. Per the germline V gene, CDR1 is MDHEN and CDR2 is SYDVKM. The CDR3 loop spans 19 amino acids. The ends lost 7 bases at V and 0 bases at J; junction bases unmatched: 15. The CDR3 sequence is CASTRELRGRSSGANVLTF. DNA for the CDR3: TGTGCCAGCACCCGAGAATTAAGGGGGCGTAGCTCTGGGGCCAACGTCCTGACTTTC.

V usage is TRBV15 and J usage is TRBJ1-1; D not certain. This CDR3 is 14 amino acids long. The germline V gene encodes CDR1 LNHNV and CDR2 YYDKDF (reference sequence). The germline V and J ends were trimmed by 0 bases and 1 base, with 6 bases remaining between them. Here the CDR3 reads CATSRDPGNTEAFF. In DNA, the CDR3 is TGTGCCACCAGCAGAGATCCGGGGAACACTGAAGCTTTCTTT.

This chain joins TRBV28 and TRBJ2-3, with D tentatively TRBD1 (6 bases). Trimming took off 5 bases at V and 4 bases at J, with 16 bases between the two ends. CDR3 length: 15 residues. From germline, CDR1 is MDHEN and CDR2 SYDVKM. The CDR3 region has the DNA TGTGCCAGCAGTCAACGCAGGGGTTTGGCAGATACGCAGTATTTT. This translates into CASSQRRGLADTQYF. Full variable domain (remainder filled in from reference TRBV28 and TRBJ2-3): DVKVTQSSRYLVKRTGEKVFLECVQDMDHENMFWYRQDPGLGLRLIYFSYDVKMKEKGDIPEGYSVSREKKERFSLILESASTNQTSMYLCASSQRRGLADTQYFGPGTRLTVL.

V gene TRBV2 combines with J gene TRBJ2-1; 11 nucleotides agree with TRBD2. V trimming: 0 bases; J trimming: 0 bases; junction bases outside the gene matches: 10. CDR1 and CDR2 from the germline V gene are SNHLY and FYNNEI. The CDR3 runs 20 residues. The CDR3 DNA reads as TGTGCCAGCAGTGAAGCGCTTCAGTTGGGGACTAGCGGCTCCTACAATGAGCAGTTCTTC. Translation gives CASSEALQLGTSGSYNEQFF.

The chain couples TRBV28 to TRBJ2-2; D is perhaps TRBD1 (5 bases). V lost 2 bases and J lost 4, with 14 bases in between. The CDR3 covers 16 residues. Germline V gene data show CDR1 as MDHEN and CDR2 as SYDVKM. CDR3 in DNA: TGTGCCAGCAGTTTAATGCATACCCAGGGCACCGGGGAGCTGTTTTTT. The encoded protein is CASSLMHTQGTGELFF.

The chain employs TRBV3-1 (or the pseudogene TRBV3-2) and TRBJ1-6; D might be TRBD1 (5 bases). Germline-derived CDR1 and CDR2 are LGHDT and YNNKEL (reference sequence). Trimming stripped 8 bases from V and 6 bases from J, with 14 bases between. This CDR3 is built from 14 residues. Here the CDR3 DNA reads TGTGCCAGCCGGCAGGACATTGCTAATTCACCCCTCCACTTT. Amino acids: CASRQDIANSPLHF.

The chain has TRBV28 and TRBJ1-2, with D unclear. The CDR3 extends over 10 amino acids. V lost 10 bases and J lost 5, with 8 bases in between. Germline V gene sequence: CDR1 MDHEN, CDR2 SYDVKM. The CDR3 sequence is CATTRYGYTF. The DNA for the CDR3 is TGTGCCACGACGAGGTATGGCTACACCTTC.

This sequence joins TRBV27 and TRBJ2-1, with 7 bases identical to TRBD1. V was clipped by 3 bases and J by 4 bases; unmatched bases: 6. The germline CDR1 and CDR2 sequences are MNHEY and SMNVEV (reference sequence). The CDR3 totals 15 residues. DNA for the CDR3: TGTGCCAGCAGTTTTCCCGGGACAGCGTACAATGAGCAGTTCTTC. Protein sequence: CASSFPGTAYNEQFF.

This chain connects TRBV11-2 to TRBJ2-5; TRBD2 agrees at 11 bases. This CDR3 contains 16 residues. The germline CDR1 and CDR2 sequences are SGHAT and FQNNGV. The ends lost 2 bases at V and 4 bases at J; junction bases unmatched: 6. The DNA for the CDR3 is TGTGCCAGCAGCTTAAGCGTAGCGGGAGGGATAGAGACCCAGTACTTC. As protein: CASSLSVAGGIETQYF.

The V gene is TRBV28, the J gene TRBJ2-1, with 8 bases lining up with TRBD1. Unmatched junction bases numbered 9, after V lost 7 bases and J lost 4 bases. Germline V gene data show CDR1 as MDHEN and CDR2 as SYDVKM. CDR3 length: 15 residues. This chain's CDR3 is CASTKGRGRYNEQFF. CDR3 nucleotides: TGTGCCAGCACCAAAGGCAGGGGGCGTTACAATGAGCAGTTCTTC.

The V call is TRBV11-2, the J call TRBJ2-3; TRBD1 is a possible D gene (6 bases). V lost 2 bases to trimming and J lost 4 bases, with 13 bases between them. The CDR3 extends over 15 amino acids. Germline V gene data show CDR1 as SGHAT and CDR2 as FQNNGV. CDR3 in amino acids: CASSLSQGGADTQYF. CDR3 sequence (DNA): TGTGCCAGCAGCTTATCACAGGGTGGGGCAGATACGCAGTATTTT. Looking up the rest from reference TRBV11-2 and TRBJ2-3 gives the full variable domain: EAGVAQSPRYKIIEKRQSVAFWCNPISGHATLYWYQQILGQGPKLLIQFQNNGVVDDSQLPKDRFSAERLKGVDSTLKIQPAKLEDSAVYLCASSLSQGGADTQYFGPGTRLTVL.

The V call is TRBV7-9, the J call TRBJ1-4, with D possibly TRBD1 on 6 matching bases. V was trimmed by 4 bases and J by 3 bases, leaving 12 bases between them. CDR1 SEHNR and CDR2 FQNEAQ come from the germline V gene (reference sequence). CDR3 size: 15 residues. CDR3 sequence (DNA): TGTGCCAGCAGCTCCTCGGACAGACCTAATGAAAAACTGTTTTTT. It yields the protein CASSSSDRPNEKLFF.

This chain connects TRBV7-9 to TRBJ2-1, with D possibly matching TRBD1 (5 bases). The germline V gene has CDR1 SEHNR and CDR2 FQNEAQ (reference sequence). Trimming removed 5 bases at V and 10 bases at J, with 12 bases between. The CDR3 has 12 amino acids. The CDR3 is CASSRRALEQFF. The DNA for the CDR3 is TGTGCCAGCAGCCGCAGGGCTCTAGAGCAGTTCTTC.

V is TRBV7-9 and J is TRBJ1-2; D remains unclear. The CDR3 covers 15 residues. V gave up 3 bases and J gave up 4 bases, with 15 bases separating them. From germline, CDR1 is SEHNR and CDR2 FQNEAQ (reference sequence). CDR3 region: CASSFSTGIGYGYTF. CDR3 nucleotides: TGTGCCAGCAGCTTTAGTACGGGAATCGGCTATGGCTACACCTTC.

V and J are TRBV19 and TRBJ1-1, with TRBD1 identical over 8 bases. From germline, CDR1 is LNHDA and CDR2 SQIVND (reference sequence). V gave up 4 bases and J gave up 12 bases; unmatched junction bases: 10. The CDR3 loop spans 13 amino acids. DNA of the CDR3: TGTGCCAGTAGTACCACCCAGGGGGCCGGGTCTTTCTTT. It encodes CASSTTQGAGSFF.

The rearrangement joins TRBV11-2 to TRBJ2-5; TRBD2 aligns across 10 bases. Germline CDR1 SGHAT, CDR2 FQNNGV. The J segment lost 4 bases and the V segment lost 1 base, leaving 9 bases of the junction unmatched. The CDR3 totals 17 residues. CDR3 in amino acids: CASSLVPPSGGRETQYF. In nucleotides, the CDR3 is TGTGCCAGCAGCTTAGTCCCCCCTAGCGGGGGACGAGAGACCCAGTACTTC.